These 14 T cell receptor beta chains came from one sample sequenced in a study of radiotherapy plus CTLA-4 blockade in lung cancer. Assay: immunoSEQ multiplex PCR; the TCRdb copy retains only in-frame clones and omits some. The sample contains more than 10,000 clones, 80% to 90% of which appear only once. The sample was peripheral blood, taken from a patient treated with radiotherapy plus ipilimumab. These TCRs come from a human donor with non-small cell lung cancer that progressed on radiotherapy plus ipilimumab.

Turning to this clone: Germline and junction disagree at one end, which may indicate a read error. V and J are TRBV7-7 and TRBJ2-2, with D uncertain. The CDR3 extends over 13 amino acids. The germline gives CDR1 SSHAT, CDR2 FNYEAQ (reference sequence). The CDR3 DNA follows: TGTGCTAGCAGCCAGCCCGCCACCGGGGAGCTGTTTTTT. It yields the protein CASSQPATGELFF.

This sequence joins TRBV5-6 and TRBJ2-5, with 11 bases that match TRBD1. This CDR3 comprises 15 residues. V was clipped by 3 bases and J by 5 bases; unmatched bases: 6. Germline V gene data show CDR1 as SGHDT and CDR2 as YYEEEE. The CDR3 here is CASSSGTGGSETQYF. The CDR3 DNA is TGTGCCAGCAGCTCGGGGACAGGGGGTTCGGAGACCCAGTACTTC.

J is TRBJ2-7 and V is TRBV19; D is unclear. CDR1 is LNHDA and CDR2 is SQIVND in the germline V gene (reference sequence). The V and J ends lost 1 base and 4 bases respectively, with 2 bases between them. The CDR3 has 11 residues. In DNA form, the CDR3 reads TGTGCCAGTAGTATAGGGTACGAGCAGTACTTC. Encoded protein: CASSIGYEQYF.

V usage is TRBV19 and J usage is TRBJ1-2; TRBD1 aligns across 9 bases. Unmatched junction bases numbered 12, after V lost 5 bases and J lost 8 bases. The CDR3 covers 15 residues. The germline V gene has CDR1 LNHDA and CDR2 SQIVND (reference sequence). The CDR3 region is CASSAQTGTGIGYTF. CDR3 in DNA: TGTGCCAGTAGTGCCCAGACCGGGACAGGGATAGGCTACACCTTC.

The chain couples TRBV7-2 to TRBJ1-1; D is ambiguous. The V end was cut by 2 bases, the J end by 4 bases, with 8 bases between. The CDR3 sequence is 13 residues long. In germline, CDR1 is SGHTA, CDR2 FQGNSA. Here the CDR3 reads CASSLSLGTEAFF. Written as DNA, the CDR3 is TGTGCCAGCAGCTTAAGCTTGGGCACTGAAGCTTTCTTT.

J is TRBJ2-5 and V is TRBV25-1; 7 bases match TRBD2. V shed 10 bases, J shed 5 bases, and the junction held 7 bases outside the gene matches. The germline V gene has CDR1 MGHDK and CDR2 SYGVNS. The CDR3 consists of 12 residues. In DNA form, the CDR3 reads TGTGCCACCCGGCGGGGAGGGGAGACCCAGTACTTC. Translated: CATRRGGETQYF.

V is TRBV5-1 and J is TRBJ1-1, with TRBD1 matching over 8 bases. V gave up 2 bases and J gave up 5 bases; unmatched junction bases: 8. The CDR3 has 15 amino acids. Germline CDR1 SGHRS, CDR2 YFSETQ. The CDR3 bases are TGCGCCAGCAGCTTTCAAATGACAGGGGAGACTGAAGCTTTCTTT. It specifies CASSFQMTGETEAFF.

CDR3 region: CASSDLGTANEKLFF. For the CDR3, the DNA is TGTGCCAGCAGTGATCTCGGGACAGCTAATGAAAAACTGTTTTTT. The chain links TRBV2 to TRBJ1-4, with 7 bases that match TRBD1. CDR1 and CDR2 (germline): SNHLY, FYNNEI. V lost 3 bases, J lost 3 bases, and 4 bases stayed unmatched. CDR3 length: 15 residues.

The chain has TRBV10-2 and TRBJ2-1; the D call may be TRBD1 or TRBD2 (6 bases each). The CDR3 sequence is 21 residues long. Germline V gene sequence: CDR1 WSHSY, CDR2 SAAADI. V lost 2 bases, J lost 8 bases, and 34 bases lay in between. For the CDR3, the DNA is TGCGCCAGCAGTGAGAGGGGGGAAGGTTTAGGGAATTCGCGAAATTCCTATGAGCAGTTCTTC. Amino acids: CASSERGEGLGNSRNSYEQFF.

V and J are TRBV28 and TRBJ2-2; D could derive from TRBD1 or TRBD2 (5 bases each). Germline V lookup: CDR1 MDHEN, CDR2 SYDVKM. V shed 6 bases and J shed 1 base, with 15 bases lying between them. The CDR3 loop spans 16 amino acids. The CDR3 nucleotides read TGTGCCAGCAGCCCCTCAGGGACGGGGAACACCGGGGAGCTGTTTTTT. It specifies CASSPSGTGNTGELFF. Full variable domain (rest looked up from reference TRBV28 and TRBJ2-2): DVKVTQSSRYLVKRTGEKVFLECVQDMDHENMFWYRQDPGLGLRLIYFSYDVKMKEKGDIPEGYSVSREKKERFSLILESASTNQTSMYLCASSPSGTGNTGELFFGEGSRLTVL.

This chain joins TRBV25-1 and TRBJ1-5; possible D gene TRBD1, 5 bases. The CDR3 spans 16 residues. Trimming pared 0 bases from V and 6 bases from J, leaving 15 bases between. Germline CDR1 reads MGHDK; CDR2 reads SYGVNS. The chain's CDR3 is CASSEYHQGTGQPQHF. In nucleotides, the CDR3 is TGTGCCAGCAGTGAATATCACCAGGGTACCGGTCAGCCCCAGCATTTT.

The chain uses TRBV5-5 and TRBJ1-2, with 8 bases identical to TRBD1. CDR1 is SGHKS, CDR2 YYEKEE, per germline (reference sequence). The V and J ends lost 0 bases and 4 bases, in that order; junction bases with no gene match: 5. This CDR3 region has 15 residues. The CDR3 DNA is TGTGCCAGCAGCTTGGCGGCGGACAGGGTCTATGGCTACACCTTC. Its translation is CASSLAADRVYGYTF.

This clone was picked up one time. The chain employs TRBV6-6 and TRBJ1-2, with no clear D. The CDR3 covers 15 residues. Germline V gene sequence: CDR1 MNHNY, CDR2 SVGAGI (reference sequence). With 2 bases removed from V and 4 bases from J, the gap between germline ends came to 14 bases. The CDR3 spells CASSYDRAVFYGYTF. For the CDR3, the DNA is TGTGCCAGCAGTTACGATAGGGCAGTCTTCTATGGCTACACCTTC.

Only a few counts were recorded for this clone. V usage is TRBV5-1 and J usage is TRBJ2-5; 11 positions agree with TRBD1. The CDR3 spans 15 residues. Trimming removed 4 bases from V and 5 bases from J; junction bases left unmatched: 7. Germline V gene sequence: CDR1 SGHRS, CDR2 YFSETQ. CDR3 nucleotide sequence: TGCGCCAGCAGCGTTGGACAGGGGGCAGGGGAGACCCAGTACTTC. It is translated as CASSVGQGAGETQYF.